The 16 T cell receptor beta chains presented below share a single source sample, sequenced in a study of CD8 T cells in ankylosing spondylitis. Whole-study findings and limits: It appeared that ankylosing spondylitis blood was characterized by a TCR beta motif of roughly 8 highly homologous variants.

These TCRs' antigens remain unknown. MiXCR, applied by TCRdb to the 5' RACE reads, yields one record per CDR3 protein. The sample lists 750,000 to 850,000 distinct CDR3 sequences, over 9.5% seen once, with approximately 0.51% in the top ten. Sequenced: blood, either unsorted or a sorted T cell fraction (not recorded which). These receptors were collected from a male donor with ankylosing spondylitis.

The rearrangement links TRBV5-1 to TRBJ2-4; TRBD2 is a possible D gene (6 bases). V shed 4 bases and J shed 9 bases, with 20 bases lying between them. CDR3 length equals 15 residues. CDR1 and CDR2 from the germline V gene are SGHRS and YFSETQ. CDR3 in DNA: TGCGCCAGCAGCCCGAATGCCGCGTCCGGGGGCATTCAGTACTTC. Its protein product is CASSPNAASGGIQYF.

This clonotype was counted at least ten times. In DNA form, the CDR3 reads TGCAGTATGGGACTAGCGGGGGACCTCGGTACGCAGTATTTT. Amino acids: CSMGLAGDLGTQYF. The chain combines TRBV20-1 with TRBJ2-3; TRBD2 matches at 14 bases. The J segment lost 8 bases and the V segment lost 8 bases, leaving 9 bases of the junction unmatched. Germline V lookup: CDR1 DFQATT, CDR2 SNEGSKA (reference sequence). The CDR3 runs 14 residues.

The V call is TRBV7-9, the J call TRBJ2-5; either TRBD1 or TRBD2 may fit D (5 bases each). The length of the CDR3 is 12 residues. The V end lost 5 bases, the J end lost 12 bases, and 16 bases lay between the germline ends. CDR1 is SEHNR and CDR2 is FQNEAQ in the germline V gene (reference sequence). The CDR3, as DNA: TGTGCCAGCAGCGTATCATCAGGGACGGAGTACTTC. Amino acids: CASSVSSGTEYF.

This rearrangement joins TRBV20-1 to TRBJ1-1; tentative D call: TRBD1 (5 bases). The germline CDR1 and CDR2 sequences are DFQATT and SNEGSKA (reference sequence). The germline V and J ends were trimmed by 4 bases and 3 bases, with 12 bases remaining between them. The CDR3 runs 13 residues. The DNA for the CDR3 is TGCAGTGCTATAGGGGAGAGTTACACTGAAGCTTTCTTT. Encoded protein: CSAIGESYTEAFF.

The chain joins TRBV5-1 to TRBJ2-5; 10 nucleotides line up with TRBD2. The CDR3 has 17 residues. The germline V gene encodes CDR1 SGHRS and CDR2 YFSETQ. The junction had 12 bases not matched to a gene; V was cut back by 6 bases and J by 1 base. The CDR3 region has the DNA TGCGCCAGCACCCGGCCCCCTCTAGCGGGGGCCCAAGAGACCCAGTACTTC. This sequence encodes CASTRPPLAGAQETQYF.

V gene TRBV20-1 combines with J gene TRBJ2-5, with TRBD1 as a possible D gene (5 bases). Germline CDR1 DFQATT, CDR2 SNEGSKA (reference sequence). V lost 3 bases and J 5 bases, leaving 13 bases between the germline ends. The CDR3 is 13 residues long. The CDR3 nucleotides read TGCAGTGCTAGGAATATGGGGCAGGAGACCCAGTACTTC. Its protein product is CSARNMGQETQYF.

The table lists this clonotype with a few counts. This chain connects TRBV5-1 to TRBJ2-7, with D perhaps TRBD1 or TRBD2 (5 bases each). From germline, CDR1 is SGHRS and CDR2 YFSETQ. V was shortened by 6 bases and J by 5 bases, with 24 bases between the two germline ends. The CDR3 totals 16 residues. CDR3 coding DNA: TGCGCCAGCAACCCAGGGCGGTTTTCGCTGGGGGACGAGCAGTACTTC. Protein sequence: CASNPGRFSLGDEQYF.

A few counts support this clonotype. The CDR3 region has the DNA TGTGCCAGCAGTTATGGGCGGATCCCGAACACCGGGGAGCTGTTTTTT. Protein sequence: CASSYGRIPNTGELFF. The V gene is TRBV6-5, the J gene TRBJ2-2, with no clear D. This CDR3 contains 16 residues. Looked up from germline, CDR1 is MNHEY and CDR2 is SVGAGI. V was clipped by 3 bases and J by 0 bases, with 11 bases between them.

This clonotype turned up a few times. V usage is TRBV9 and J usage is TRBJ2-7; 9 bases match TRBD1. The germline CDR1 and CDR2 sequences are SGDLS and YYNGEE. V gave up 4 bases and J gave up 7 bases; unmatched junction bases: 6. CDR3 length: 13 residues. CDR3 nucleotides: TGTGCCAGCAGCAGAGGGACAGGGTGGGAGCAGTACTTC. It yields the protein CASSRGTGWEQYF.

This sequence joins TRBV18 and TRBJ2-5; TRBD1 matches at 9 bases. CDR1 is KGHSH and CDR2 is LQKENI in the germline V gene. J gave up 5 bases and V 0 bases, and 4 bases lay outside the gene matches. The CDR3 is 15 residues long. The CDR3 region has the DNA TGTGCCAGCTCACCACCGGGACAGGGAGAGGAGACCCAGTACTTC. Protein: CASSPPGQGEETQYF.

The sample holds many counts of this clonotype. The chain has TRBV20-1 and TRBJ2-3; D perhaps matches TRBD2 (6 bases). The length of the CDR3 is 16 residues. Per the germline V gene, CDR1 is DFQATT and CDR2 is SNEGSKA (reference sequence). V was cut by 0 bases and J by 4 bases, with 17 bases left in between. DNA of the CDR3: TGCAGTGCTAGAGATCCCGGGAGAGACCCCTCAGATACGCAGTATTTT. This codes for CSARDPGRDPSDTQYF.

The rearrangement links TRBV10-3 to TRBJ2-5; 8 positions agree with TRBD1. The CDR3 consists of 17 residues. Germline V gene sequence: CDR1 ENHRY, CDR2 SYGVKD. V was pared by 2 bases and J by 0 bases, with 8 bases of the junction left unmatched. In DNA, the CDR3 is TGTGCCATCAGTGAGCACTCCGGGACAGGTGACCAAGAGACCCAGTACTTC. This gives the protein CAISEHSGTGDQETQYF.

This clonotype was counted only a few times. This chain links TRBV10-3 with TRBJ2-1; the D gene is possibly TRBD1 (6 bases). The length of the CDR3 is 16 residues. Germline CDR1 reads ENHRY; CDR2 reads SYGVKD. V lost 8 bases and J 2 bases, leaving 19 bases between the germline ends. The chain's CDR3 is CAIWNGLGDTYNEQFF. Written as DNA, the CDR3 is TGTGCCATCTGGAATGGCCTGGGGGACACCTACAATGAGCAGTTCTTC.

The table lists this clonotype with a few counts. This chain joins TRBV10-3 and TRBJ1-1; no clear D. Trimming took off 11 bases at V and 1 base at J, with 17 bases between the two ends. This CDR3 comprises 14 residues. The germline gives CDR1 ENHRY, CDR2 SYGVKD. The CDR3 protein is CAVTPGTGNTEAFF. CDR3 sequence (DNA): TGTGCCGTGACGCCGGGTACGGGGAACACTGAAGCTTTCTTT.

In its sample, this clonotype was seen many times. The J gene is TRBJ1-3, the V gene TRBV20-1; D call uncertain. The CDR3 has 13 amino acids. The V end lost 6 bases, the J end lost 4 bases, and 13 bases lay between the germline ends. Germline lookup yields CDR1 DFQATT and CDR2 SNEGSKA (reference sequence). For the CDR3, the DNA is TGCAGTGCCGGTCAGGAATACGGAAACACCATATATTTT. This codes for CSAGQEYGNTIYF.

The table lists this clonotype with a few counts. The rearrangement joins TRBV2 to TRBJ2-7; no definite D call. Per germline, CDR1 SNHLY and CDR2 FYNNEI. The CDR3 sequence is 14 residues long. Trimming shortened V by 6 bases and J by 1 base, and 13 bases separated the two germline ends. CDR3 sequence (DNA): TGTGCCAGCAGCCGCGAACTGCGTTCCTACGAGCAGTACTTC. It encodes CASSRELRSYEQYF.